This T cell receptor beta chain stems from a study of blood T cell repertoires in COVID-19. Across the study: Nucleic acid was either cDNA or gDNA, and it came from T cells, B-cell-depleted T cells, or PBMCs.

This CDR3 has 14 amino acids. Germline V lookup: CDR1 SGHDT, CDR2 YYEEEE. V was shortened by 1 base and J by 1 base, with 5 bases between the two germline ends. Assay: immunoSEQ multiplex PCR; the TCRdb copy retains only in-frame clones and omits some. This repertoire shows 400,000 or so clones, around 90% found once; its top ten account for roughly 0.84%. The rearrangement joins TRBV5-6 to TRBJ1-4; D unresolved. The source material was peripheral blood. The TCR originated in a man younger than 35 with COVID-19, enrolled during active disease. The CDR3 DNA follows: TGTGCCAGCAGCTTGCGGGGAACTAATGAAAAACTGTTTTTT. This sequence encodes CASSLRGTNEKLFF.